A selection of T cell receptor beta chains follows, all from one sample in a study of T-cell reconstitution after alpha-beta-depleted transplantation in children. Each CDR3 protein gets one entry after TCRdb re-called the PCR reads with MiXCR. The sample shows some 550,000 distinct CDR3 sequences, under 30% of them seen only once. The input for sequencing was PBMCs, mostly from graft donor cells, taken 360 days after TCRalphabeta/CD19-depleted stem cell transplant. These receptors all stem from a boy less than two years old who had a stem cell transplant for acute myeloid leukemia, so the T cells may come from the graft donor. Both conserved end residues are part of each CDR3. A D gene is named only where the DNA matches it firmly. Expanded clones are given a class, and other clones once, few, many or no size at all.

size	V	J	D	CDR3	DNA
many	TRBV29-1	TRBJ2-3	-	CSVAYLGRTDTQYF	TGCAGCGTTGCCTACCTGGGTCGCACAGATACGCAGTATTTT
-	TRBV28	TRBJ2-5	TRBD2	CASSFIAGGLERTQYF	TGTGCCAGCAGTTTTATCGCGGGGGGCCTGGAGAGAACCCAGTACTTC
-	TRBV11-2	TRBJ2-7	TRBD2	CASSPGGGPSF	TGTGCCAGCAGCCCCGGCGGGGGGCCCTCTTTT
-	TRBV18	TRBJ2-1	-	CASSPARTGNEQFF	TGTGCCAGCTCACCGGCCCGGACGGGCAATGAGCAGTTCTTC
many	TRBV20-1	TRBJ2-3	TRBD1	CSATTGADTQYF	TGCAGTGCTACCACAGGGGCAGATACGCAGTATTTT
-	TRBV20-1	TRBJ1-4	-	CSASAWGKLFF	TGCAGTGCTAGTGCTTGGGGAAAACTGTTTTTT
few	TRBV20-1	TRBJ1-6	TRBD1	CSATPGTDNSPLHF	TGCAGTGCTACACCCGGGACAGATAATTCACCCCTCCACTTT
-	TRBV5-1	TRBJ2-1	TRBD1	CASSLRDRVYEQFF	TGCGCCAGCAGCCTCCGGGACAGGGTATATGAGCAGTTCTTC
-	TRBV20-1	TRBJ2-5	TRBD1	CSAQTGSSGTQYF	TGCAGTGCCCAGACAGGGTCATCAGGGACCCAGTACTTC
many	TRBV3-1	TRBJ2-5	-	CASRPMDLLRETQYF	TGTGCCAGCAGACCAATGGACTTACTAAGGGAGACCCAGTACTTC
many	TRBV12-3/TRBV12-4	TRBJ1-2	-	CASSLGVSFYGYTF	TGTGCCAGCAGTTTAGGTGTCAGTTTCTATGGCTACACCTTC
many	TRBV6-5	TRBJ2-1	TRBD1	CASSSHFQGDPYNEQFF	TGTGCCAGCAGTTCTCACTTTCAGGGGGACCCCTACAATGAGCAGTTCTTC
-	TRBV5-6	TRBJ2-5	-	CASRPRGAQETQYF	TGTGCCAGCAGGCCGAGGGGTGCTCAAGAGACCCAGTACTTC
few	TRBV9	TRBJ2-7	TRBD1	CASSVIDRDEQYF	TGTGCCAGCAGCGTAATCGACAGGGACGAGCAGTACTTC
-	TRBV4-3	TRBJ2-1	TRBD2	CASSQVRASGVPHNEQFF	TGCGCCAGCAGCCAAGTAAGGGCTAGCGGGGTCCCTCACAATGAGCAGTTCTTC
few	TRBV6-5	TRBJ2-6	-	CASNLGGTGANVLTF	TGTGCCAGCAATTTAGGGGGGACTGGGGCCAACGTCCTGACTTTC
few	TRBV27	TRBJ2-1	TRBD2	CASSPGSGWNEQFF	TGTGCCAGCAGTCCCGGTAGCGGGTGGAATGAGCAGTTCTTC
-	TRBV9	TRBJ2-1	TRBD2	CASSALLAGGLDEQFF	TGTGCCAGCAGCGCTTTACTTGCGGGGGGGCTGGATGAGCAGTTCTTC
few	TRBV6-5	TRBJ2-5	-	CASSSRSGAEEETQYF	TGTGCCAGCAGCTCTCGATCTGGGGCCGAGGAAGAGACCCAGTACTTC
many	TRBV7-2	TRBJ1-1	-	CASSLVNTEAFF	TGTGCCAGCAGCTTAGTCAACACTGAAGCTTTCTTT
many	TRBV9	TRBJ2-7	-	CASSVGGHKPPYEQYF	TGTGCCAGCAGCGTAGGAGGACACAAACCCCCTTACGAGCAGTACTTC
-	TRBV6-1	TRBJ1-5	-	CASSFTVGQPQHF	TGTGCCAGCAGCTTCACGGTTGGTCAGCCCCAGCATTTT
many	TRBV29-1	TRBJ1-1	-	CSAESRFAEAFF	TGCAGCGCTGAAAGTAGGTTCGCTGAAGCTTTCTTT
few	TRBV6-2/TRBV6-3	TRBJ2-5	TRBD1	CASSPGGRGSETQYF	TGTGCCAGCAGCCCAGGGGGCCGGGGGTCTGAGACCCAGTACTTC
many	TRBV12-3/TRBV12-4	TRBJ1-2	-	CASSLKALPNYTF	TGTGCCAGCAGTTTAAAGGCCCTTCCAAACTACACCTTC
many	TRBV20-1	TRBJ2-7	-	CSARDGAKVYEQYF	TGCAGTGCTAGAGACGGGGCTAAGGTCTACGAGCAGTACTTC
-	TRBV5-5	TRBJ2-5	-	CASSRAWDETQYF	TGTGCCAGCAGCCGGGCTTGGGACGAGACCCAGTACTTC
few	TRBV5-6	TRBJ2-5	TRBD2	CASSLDGRGAGKTQYF	TGTGCCAGCAGCTTGGACGGGAGGGGTGCGGGAAAGACCCAGTACTTC
many	TRBV2	TRBJ1-5	-	CASREGTTVTQPQHF	TGTGCCAGCAGGGAAGGGACAACAGTTACTCAGCCCCAGCATTTT
many	TRBV20-1	TRBJ2-7	-	CSARGEARGLYEQYF	TGCAGTGCTAGAGGGGAGGCCAGGGGGTTATACGAGCAGTACTTC
few	TRBV6-5	TRBJ2-5	-	CASSYSRNPALRETQYF	TGTGCCAGCAGTTACTCGAGAAATCCGGCCCTCCGGGAGACCCAGTACTTC
-	TRBV5-1	TRBJ2-2	TRBD2	CASGAGGGGSYTGELFF	TGCGCCAGCGGAGCAGGTGGCGGGGGAAGCTACACCGGGGAGCTGTTTTTT
few	TRBV3-1	TRBJ2-7	-	CASSHRGEVGSSYEQYF	TGTGCCAGCAGCCACAGAGGGGAGGTTGGAAGCTCCTACGAGCAGTACTTC
many	TRBV12-3/TRBV12-4	TRBJ2-4	TRBD2	CASSLKAGDFQYF	TGTGCCAGCAGTTTAAAAGCGGGGGATTTTCAGTACTTC
-	TRBV15	TRBJ1-5	-	CATSRDRGGPSNQPQHF	TGTGCCACCAGCAGAGATAGGGGGGGACCCTCAAATCAGCCCCAGCATTTT
-	TRBV7-9	TRBJ1-1	TRBD1	CASSLDQGRGDTEAFF	TGTGCCAGCAGCTTAGATCAAGGCAGGGGGGACACTGAAGCTTTCTTT
few	TRBV20-1	TRBJ2-1	TRBD2	CSARDPPSSGGADEQFF	TGCAGTGCTAGAGATCCGCCCTCTAGCGGGGGGGCGGATGAGCAGTTCTTC
few	TRBV20-1	TRBJ2-5	TRBD2	CSARDLGLAVQETQYF	TGCAGTGCTAGAGATCTCGGCCTAGCGGTTCAAGAGACCCAGTACTTC
-	TRBV5-1	TRBJ1-1	-	CASSEGDTYTEAFF	TGCGCCAGCAGCGAAGGGGACACCTACACTGAAGCTTTCTTT
-	TRBV20-1	TRBJ2-3	-	CSAATGTDTQYF	TGCAGTGCGGCCACAGGAACAGATACGCAGTATTTT
-	TRBV6-1	TRBJ2-5	TRBD1	CASRPASGTAHQETQYF	TGTGCCAGCAGACCGGCCTCCGGGACAGCCCATCAAGAGACCCAGTACTTC
many	TRBV4-1	TRBJ1-2	-	CASSQVGSRPNGYTF	TGCGCCAGCAGCCAAGTCGGGTCCCGACCCAATGGCTACACCTTC
-	TRBV27	TRBJ2-7	-	CASRAGAVGHEQYF	TGTGCCAGCAGAGCCGGGGCCGTCGGGCACGAGCAGTACTTC
-	TRBV4-2	TRBJ2-3	-	CASSQGTPNTDTQYF	TGTGCCAGCAGCCAAGGGACACCGAACACAGATACGCAGTATTTT
many	TRBV6-1	TRBJ2-3	-	CASNPGGRAGDTQYF	TGTGCCAGCAACCCCGGGGGCAGGGCGGGAGATACGCAGTATTTT
many	TRBV12-3/TRBV12-4	TRBJ2-5	TRBD2	CASRRTSGVGETQYF	TGTGCCAGCAGGCGGACTAGCGGGGTCGGGGAGACCCAGTACTTC
few	TRBV6-4	TRBJ1-5	-	CASSTDSNQPQHF	TGTGCCAGCAGTACCGACAGCAATCAGCCCCAGCATTTT
-	TRBV12-3/TRBV12-4	TRBJ2-2	-	CASSYHLGTGPNTGELFF	TGTGCCAGCAGCTACCACCTCGGAACAGGGCCGAACACCGGGGAGCTGTTTTTT
few	TRBV5-4	TRBJ2-5	-	CASSLDGGPGEGVGETQYF	TGTGCCAGCAGCTTGGACGGGGGGCCAGGCGAGGGGGTAGGCGAGACCCAGTACTTC
-	TRBV24-1	TRBJ2-1	-	CATSPDSLGEQFF	TGTGCCACCAGCCCGGACAGTTTGGGCGAGCAGTTCTTC
-	TRBV7-7	TRBJ2-5	-	CASSLNSQVGQETQYF	TGTGCCAGCAGCTTAAATTCACAGGTGGGCCAAGAGACCCAGTACTTC
-	TRBV7-9	TRBJ2-5	-	CASSFQGGEAQYF	TGTGCCAGCAGCTTTCAAGGGGGAGAAGCCCAGTACTTC
few	TRBV6-2/TRBV6-3	TRBJ1-1	-	CASSYPSANTEAFF	TGTGCCAGCAGTTACCCCTCAGCGAACACTGAAGCTTTCTTT
-	TRBV12-3/TRBV12-4	TRBJ2-5	TRBD1	CASSGQGLGTQYF	TGTGCCAGCAGCGGACAGGGGTTGGGGACCCAGTACTTC
-	TRBV4-3	TRBJ1-6	-	CASSHAGSYNSPLHF	TGCGCCAGCAGCCACGCCGGGTCCTATAATTCACCCCTCCACTTT
-	TRBV3-1	TRBJ2-3	-	CASSHGPVDTQYF	TGTGCCAGCAGCCATGGCCCGGTCGATACGCAGTATTTT
-	TRBV5-1	TRBJ2-5	-	CASSSDGKGTQYF	TGCGCCAGCAGCTCGGACGGTAAAGGGACCCAGTACTTC
-	TRBV20-1	TRBJ2-1	-	CSARTVRANNEQFF	TGCAGTGCTAGAACGGTCAGGGCGAACAATGAGCAGTTCTTC
once	TRBV20-1	TRBJ1-2	-	CSARGGGGYTF	TGCAGTGCTAGAGGTGGTGGGGGCTACACCTTC
-	TRBV7-7	TRBJ2-7	-	CASGTGVGEQYF	TGTGCCAGCGGGACGGGGGTAGGGGAGCAGTACTTC